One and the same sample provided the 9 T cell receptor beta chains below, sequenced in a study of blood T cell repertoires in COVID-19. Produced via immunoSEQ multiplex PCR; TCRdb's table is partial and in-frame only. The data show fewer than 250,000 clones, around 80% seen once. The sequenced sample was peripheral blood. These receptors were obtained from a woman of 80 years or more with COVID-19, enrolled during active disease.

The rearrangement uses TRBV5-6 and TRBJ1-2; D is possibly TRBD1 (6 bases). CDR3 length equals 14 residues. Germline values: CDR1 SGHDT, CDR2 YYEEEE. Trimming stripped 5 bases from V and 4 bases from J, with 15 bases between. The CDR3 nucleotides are TGTGCCAGCAGAAGCAGGGGCGTGGCCTATGGCTACACCTTC. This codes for CASRSRGVAYGYTF.

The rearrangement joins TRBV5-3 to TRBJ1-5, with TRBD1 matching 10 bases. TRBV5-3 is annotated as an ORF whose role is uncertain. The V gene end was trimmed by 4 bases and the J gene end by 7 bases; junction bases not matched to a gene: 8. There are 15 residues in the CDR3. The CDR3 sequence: CARSKTPGQGQPQHF. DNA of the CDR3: TGTGCCAGAAGCAAAACCCCGGGACAGGGGCAGCCCCAGCATTTT.

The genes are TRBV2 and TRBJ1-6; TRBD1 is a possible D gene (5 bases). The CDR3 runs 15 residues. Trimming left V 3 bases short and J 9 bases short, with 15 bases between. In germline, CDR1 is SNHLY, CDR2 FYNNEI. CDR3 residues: CASSEEGQGRSPLHF. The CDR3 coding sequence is TGTGCCAGCAGTGAGGAGGGCCAGGGCCGTTCACCCCTCCACTTT.

CDR3 nucleotide sequence: TGTGCCAGCAGCAAAGGGGTACAGGGGAACACCGGGGAGCTGTTTTTT. Amino acids: CASSKGVQGNTGELFF. V is TRBV21-1 and J is TRBJ2-2; TRBD1, the table's D call, lacks a check against the DNA. TRBV21-1 is reported as a pseudogene. The CDR3 is 16 residues long.

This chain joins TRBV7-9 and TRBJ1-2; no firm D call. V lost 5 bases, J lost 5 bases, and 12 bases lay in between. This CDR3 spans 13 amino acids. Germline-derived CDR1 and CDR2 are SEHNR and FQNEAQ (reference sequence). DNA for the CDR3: TGTGCCAGCAGCCCGACGGAGATTTATGGCTACACCTTC. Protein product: CASSPTEIYGYTF.

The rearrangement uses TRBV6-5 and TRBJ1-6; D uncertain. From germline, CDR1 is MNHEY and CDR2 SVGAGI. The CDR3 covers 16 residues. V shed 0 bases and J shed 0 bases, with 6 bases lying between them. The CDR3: CASSYSSGSYNSPLHF. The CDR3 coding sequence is TGTGCCAGCAGTTACTCTTCAGGCTCCTATAATTCACCCCTCCACTTT.

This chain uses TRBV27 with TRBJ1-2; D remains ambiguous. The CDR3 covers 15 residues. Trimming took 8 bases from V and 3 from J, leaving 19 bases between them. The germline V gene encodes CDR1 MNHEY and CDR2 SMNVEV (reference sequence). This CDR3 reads CASAGRPTYDYGYTF. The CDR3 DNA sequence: TGTGCCAGCGCTGGCCGCCCGACTTACGACTATGGCTACACCTTC.

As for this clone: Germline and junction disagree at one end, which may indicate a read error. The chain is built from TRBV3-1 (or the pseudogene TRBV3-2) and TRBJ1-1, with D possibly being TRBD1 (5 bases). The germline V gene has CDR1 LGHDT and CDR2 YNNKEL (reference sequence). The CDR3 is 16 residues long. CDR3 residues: CASTQEAGQKNTEAFF. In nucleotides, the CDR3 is TGTGCCAGCACCCAAGAAGCGGGGCAGAAGAACACTGAAGCTTTCTTT.

The CDR3 protein is CASSLLGAVVTEAFF. CDR3 nucleotide sequence: TGTGCCAGCAGCTTGCTGGGGGCGGTGGTCACTGAAGCTTTCTTT. J is TRBJ1-1 and V is TRBV5-8; perhaps TRBD1 as D (6 bases). Trimming removed 1 base at V and 4 bases at J, with 14 bases between. This CDR3 contains 15 residues. Germline lookup yields CDR1 SGHTS and CDR2 YDEGEE.